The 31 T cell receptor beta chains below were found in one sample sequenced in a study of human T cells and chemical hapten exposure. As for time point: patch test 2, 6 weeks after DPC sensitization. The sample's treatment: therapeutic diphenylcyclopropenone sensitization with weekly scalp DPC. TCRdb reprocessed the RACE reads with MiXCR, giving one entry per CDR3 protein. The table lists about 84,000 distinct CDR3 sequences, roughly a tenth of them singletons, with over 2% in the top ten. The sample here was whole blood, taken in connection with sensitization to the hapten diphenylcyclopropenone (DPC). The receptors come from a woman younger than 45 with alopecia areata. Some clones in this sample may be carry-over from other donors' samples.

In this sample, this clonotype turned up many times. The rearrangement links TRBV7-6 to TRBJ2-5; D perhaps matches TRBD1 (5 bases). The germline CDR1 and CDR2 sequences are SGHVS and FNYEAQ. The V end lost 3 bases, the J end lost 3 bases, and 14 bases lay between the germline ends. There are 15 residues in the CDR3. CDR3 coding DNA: TGTGCCAGCAGCTTGGGGCAGGGAATCGAAGAGACCCAGTACTTC. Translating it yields CASSLGQGIEETQYF.

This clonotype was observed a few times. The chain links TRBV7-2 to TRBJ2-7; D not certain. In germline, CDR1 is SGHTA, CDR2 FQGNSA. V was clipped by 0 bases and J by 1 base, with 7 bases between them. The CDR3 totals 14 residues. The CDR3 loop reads CASSLALSSYEQYF. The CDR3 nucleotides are TGTGCCAGCAGCTTAGCATTATCTTCCTACGAGCAGTACTTC.

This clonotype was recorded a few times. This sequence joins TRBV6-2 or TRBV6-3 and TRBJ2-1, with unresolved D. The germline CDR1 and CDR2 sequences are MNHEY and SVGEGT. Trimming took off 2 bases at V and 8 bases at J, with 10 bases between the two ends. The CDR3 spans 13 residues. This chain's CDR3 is CASSYLPVHEQFF. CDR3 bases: TGTGCCAGCAGTTACCTCCCGGTCCATGAGCAGTTCTTC.

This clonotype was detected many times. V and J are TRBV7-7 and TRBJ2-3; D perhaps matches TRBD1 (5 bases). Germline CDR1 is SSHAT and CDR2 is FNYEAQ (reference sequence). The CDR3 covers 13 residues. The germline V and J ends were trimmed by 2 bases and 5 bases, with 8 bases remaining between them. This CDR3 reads CASSLSRGDTQYF. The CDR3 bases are TGTGCCAGCAGCTTATCAAGGGGAGATACGCAGTATTTT.

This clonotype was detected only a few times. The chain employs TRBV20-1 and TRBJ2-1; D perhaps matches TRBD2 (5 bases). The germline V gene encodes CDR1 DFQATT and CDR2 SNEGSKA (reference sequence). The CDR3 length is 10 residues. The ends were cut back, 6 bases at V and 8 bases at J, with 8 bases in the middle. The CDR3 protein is CSAKRYEQFF. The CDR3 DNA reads TGCAGTGCAAAGCGGTATGAGCAGTTCTTC.

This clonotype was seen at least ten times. CDR3 bases: TGTGCCAGCAATGCATTCGGCGCCGGAGGGGCTCTGTACTTC. Residues: CASNAFGAGGALYF. This chain links TRBV28 with TRBJ2-7; D is possibly TRBD2 (6 bases). Germline-derived CDR1 and CDR2 are MDHEN and SYDVKM. The CDR3 extends over 14 amino acids. Trimming took off 7 bases at V and 12 bases at J, with 25 bases between the two ends.

CDR3 protein: CASRPLAETDTQYF. The CDR3 nucleotides are TGTGCCAGCAGACCTCTAGCGGAGACAGATACGCAGTATTTT. V usage is TRBV7-8 and J usage is TRBJ2-3; TRBD2 aligns across 7 bases. The CDR3 covers 14 residues. Per germline, CDR1 SGHVS and CDR2 FQNEAQ. J gave up 3 bases and V 6 bases, and 6 bases lay outside the gene matches.

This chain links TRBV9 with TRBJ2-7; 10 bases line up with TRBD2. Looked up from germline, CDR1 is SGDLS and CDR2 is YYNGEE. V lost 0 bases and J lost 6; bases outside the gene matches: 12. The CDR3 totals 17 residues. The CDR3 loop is CASSVGSSGRLPLEQYF. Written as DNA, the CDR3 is TGTGCCAGCAGCGTAGGGTCTAGCGGGAGACTCCCCCTCGAGCAGTACTTC.

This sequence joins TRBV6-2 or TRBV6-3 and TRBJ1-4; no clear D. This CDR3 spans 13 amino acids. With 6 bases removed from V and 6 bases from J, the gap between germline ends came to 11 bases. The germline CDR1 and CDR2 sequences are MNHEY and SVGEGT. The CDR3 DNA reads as TGTGCCAGCAGACGGCAAGGCGATGAAAAACTGTTTTTT. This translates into CASRRQGDEKLFF.

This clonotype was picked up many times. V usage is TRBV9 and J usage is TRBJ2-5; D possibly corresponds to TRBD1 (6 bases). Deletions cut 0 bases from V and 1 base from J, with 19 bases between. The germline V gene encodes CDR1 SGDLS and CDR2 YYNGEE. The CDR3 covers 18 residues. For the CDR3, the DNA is TGTGCCAGCAGCGTAGGGGGGCGAATAGGGGTCCTCCAAGAGACCCAGTACTTC. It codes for CASSVGGRIGVLQETQYF.

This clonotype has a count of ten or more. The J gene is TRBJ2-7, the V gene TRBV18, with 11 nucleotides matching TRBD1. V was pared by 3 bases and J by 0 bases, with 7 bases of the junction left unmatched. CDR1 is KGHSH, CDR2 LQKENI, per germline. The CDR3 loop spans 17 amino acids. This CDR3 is CASSPLRDRGGSYEQYF. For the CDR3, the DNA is TGTGCCAGCTCACCGCTTCGGGACAGGGGGGGCTCCTACGAGCAGTACTTC.

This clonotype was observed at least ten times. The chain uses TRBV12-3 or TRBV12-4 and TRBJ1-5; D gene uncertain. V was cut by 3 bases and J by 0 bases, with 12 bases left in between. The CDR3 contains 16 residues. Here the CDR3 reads CASSFGRSYSNQPQHF. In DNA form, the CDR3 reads TGTGCCAGCAGTTTTGGGCGGTCGTATAGCAATCAGCCCCAGCATTTT.

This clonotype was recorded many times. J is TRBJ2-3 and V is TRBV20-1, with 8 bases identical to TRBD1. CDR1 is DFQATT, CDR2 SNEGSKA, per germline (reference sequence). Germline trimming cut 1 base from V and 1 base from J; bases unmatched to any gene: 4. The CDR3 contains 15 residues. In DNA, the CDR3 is TGCAGTGCTAGAGCCGAGACAGGGGGCACAGATACGCAGTATTTT. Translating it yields CSARAETGGTDTQYF.

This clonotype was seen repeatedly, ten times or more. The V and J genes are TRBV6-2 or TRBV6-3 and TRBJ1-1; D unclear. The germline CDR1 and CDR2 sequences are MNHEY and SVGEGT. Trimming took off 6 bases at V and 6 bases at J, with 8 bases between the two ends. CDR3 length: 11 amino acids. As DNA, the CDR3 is TGTGCCAGCAGAAGAGGGCCTGAAGCTTTCTTT. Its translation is CASRRGPEAFF.

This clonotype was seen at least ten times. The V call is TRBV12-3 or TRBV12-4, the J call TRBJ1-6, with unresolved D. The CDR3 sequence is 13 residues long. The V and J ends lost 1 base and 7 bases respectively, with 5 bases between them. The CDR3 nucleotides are TGTGCCAGCAGTTTAGGGGGAAATTCACCCCTCCACTTT. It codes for CASSLGGNSPLHF.

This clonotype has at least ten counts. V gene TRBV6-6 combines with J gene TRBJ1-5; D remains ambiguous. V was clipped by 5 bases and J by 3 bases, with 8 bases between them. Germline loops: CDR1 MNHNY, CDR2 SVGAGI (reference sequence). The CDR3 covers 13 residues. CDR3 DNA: TGTGCCAGCAGTCCGACACTCAATCAGCCCCAGCATTTT. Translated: CASSPTLNQPQHF.

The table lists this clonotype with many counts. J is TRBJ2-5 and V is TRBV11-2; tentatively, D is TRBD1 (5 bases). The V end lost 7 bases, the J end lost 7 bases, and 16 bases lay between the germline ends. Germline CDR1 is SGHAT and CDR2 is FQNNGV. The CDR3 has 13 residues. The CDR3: CASMELDMGTQYF. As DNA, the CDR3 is TGTGCCAGCATGGAACTGGACATGGGGACCCAGTACTTC.

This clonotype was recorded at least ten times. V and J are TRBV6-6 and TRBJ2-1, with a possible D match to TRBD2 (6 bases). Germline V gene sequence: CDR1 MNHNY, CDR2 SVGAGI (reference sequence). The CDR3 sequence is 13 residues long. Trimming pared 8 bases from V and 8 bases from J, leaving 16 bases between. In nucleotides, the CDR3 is TGTGCCAGCGGCCACACTAGCACGGATGAGCAGTTCTTC. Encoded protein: CASGHTSTDEQFF.

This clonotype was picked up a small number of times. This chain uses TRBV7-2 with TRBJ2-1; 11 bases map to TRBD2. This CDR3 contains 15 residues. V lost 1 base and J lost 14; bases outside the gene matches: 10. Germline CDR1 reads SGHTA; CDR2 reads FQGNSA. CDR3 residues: CASSLERLAGGGKFF. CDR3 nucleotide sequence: TGTGCCAGCAGCTTAGAAAGGCTAGCGGGAGGCGGGAAGTTCTTC.

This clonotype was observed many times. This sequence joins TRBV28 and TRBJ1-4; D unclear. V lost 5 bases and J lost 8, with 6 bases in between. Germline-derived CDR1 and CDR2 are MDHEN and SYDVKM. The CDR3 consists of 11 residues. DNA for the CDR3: TGTGCCAGCAGTATAAGGGAAAAACTGTTTTTT. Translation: CASSIREKLFF.

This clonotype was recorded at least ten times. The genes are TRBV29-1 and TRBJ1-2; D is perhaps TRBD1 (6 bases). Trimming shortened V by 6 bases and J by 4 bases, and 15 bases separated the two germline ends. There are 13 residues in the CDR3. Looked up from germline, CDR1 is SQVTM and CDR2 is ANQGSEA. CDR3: CSVLQGFGYGYTF. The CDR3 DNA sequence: TGCAGCGTCCTGCAGGGGTTTGGCTATGGCTACACCTTC.

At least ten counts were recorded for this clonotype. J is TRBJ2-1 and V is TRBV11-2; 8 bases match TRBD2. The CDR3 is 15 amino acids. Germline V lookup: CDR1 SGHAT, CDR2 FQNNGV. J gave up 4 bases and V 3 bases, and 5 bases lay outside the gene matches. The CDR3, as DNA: TGTGCCAGCAGCTTGACTAGCGTTGGGTACAATGAGCAGTTCTTC. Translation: CASSLTSVGYNEQFF.

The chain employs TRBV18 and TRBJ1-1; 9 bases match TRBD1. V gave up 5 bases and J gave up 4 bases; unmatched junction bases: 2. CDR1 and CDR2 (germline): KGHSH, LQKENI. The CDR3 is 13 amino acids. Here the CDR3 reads CASSADRGTEAFF. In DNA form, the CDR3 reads TGTGCCAGCTCAGCGGACAGGGGCACTGAAGCTTTCTTT.

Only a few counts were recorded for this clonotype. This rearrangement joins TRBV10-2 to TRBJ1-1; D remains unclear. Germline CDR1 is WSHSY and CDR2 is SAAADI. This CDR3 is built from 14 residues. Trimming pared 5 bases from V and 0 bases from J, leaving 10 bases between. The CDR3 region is CASSKAGMNTEAFF. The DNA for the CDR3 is TGCGCCAGCAGTAAGGCAGGAATGAACACTGAAGCTTTCTTT.

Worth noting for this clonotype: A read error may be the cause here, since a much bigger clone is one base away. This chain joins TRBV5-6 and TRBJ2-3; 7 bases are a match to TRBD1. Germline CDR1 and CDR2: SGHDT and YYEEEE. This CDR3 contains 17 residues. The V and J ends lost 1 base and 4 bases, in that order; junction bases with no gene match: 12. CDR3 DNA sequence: TGTGCCAGCAGCTTGCCCCGACAGGGAATGGGGGCAGATACGCAGTATTTT. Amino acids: CASSLPRQGMGADTQYF.

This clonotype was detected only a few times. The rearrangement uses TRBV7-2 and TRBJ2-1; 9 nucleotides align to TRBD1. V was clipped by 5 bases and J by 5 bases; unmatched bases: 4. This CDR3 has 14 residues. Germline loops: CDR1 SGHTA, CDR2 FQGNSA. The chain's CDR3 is CASSPGTGHNEQFF. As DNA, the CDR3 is TGTGCCAGCAGCCCCGGGACAGGGCACAATGAGCAGTTCTTC.

CDR3 loop: CASSPRDTRAEAFF. CDR3 nucleotide sequence: TGCGCCAGCAGCCCCCGGGACACCCGAGCCGAAGCTTTCTTT. This chain joins TRBV4-1 and TRBJ1-1; a weak D match, TRBD1 (6 bases). V gave up 4 bases and J gave up 8 bases, with 17 bases separating them. This CDR3 spans 14 amino acids. CDR1 and CDR2 from the germline V gene are MGHRA and YSYEKL.

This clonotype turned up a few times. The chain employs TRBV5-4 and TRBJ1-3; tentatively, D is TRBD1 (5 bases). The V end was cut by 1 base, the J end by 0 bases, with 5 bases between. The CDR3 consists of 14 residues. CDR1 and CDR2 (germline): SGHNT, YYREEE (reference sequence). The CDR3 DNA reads TGTGCCAGCAGCTTGACAGGCTCTGGAAACACCATATATTTT. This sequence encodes CASSLTGSGNTIYF.

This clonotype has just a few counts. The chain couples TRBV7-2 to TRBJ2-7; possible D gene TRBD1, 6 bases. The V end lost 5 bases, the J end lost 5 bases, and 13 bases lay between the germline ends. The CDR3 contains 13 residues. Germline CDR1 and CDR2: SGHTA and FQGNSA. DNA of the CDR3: TGTGCCAGCAGCCCCGTCAGGGGCCACGAGCAGTACTTC. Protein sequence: CASSPVRGHEQYF.

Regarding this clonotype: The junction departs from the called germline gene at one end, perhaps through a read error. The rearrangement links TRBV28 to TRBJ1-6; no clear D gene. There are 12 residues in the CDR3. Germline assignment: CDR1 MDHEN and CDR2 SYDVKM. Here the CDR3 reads CASSQINSPLSF. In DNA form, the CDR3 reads TGTGCCAGCAGCCAAATTAATTCACCCCTCTCCTTT.

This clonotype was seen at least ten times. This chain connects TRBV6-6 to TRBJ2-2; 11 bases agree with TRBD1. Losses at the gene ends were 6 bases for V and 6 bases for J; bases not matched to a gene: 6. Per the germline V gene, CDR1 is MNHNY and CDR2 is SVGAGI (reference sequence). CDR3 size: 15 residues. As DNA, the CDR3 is TGTGCCAGCAGGCCGGGACAGGGGGAAGCCGGGGAGCTGTTTTTT. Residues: CASRPGQGEAGELFF.